Below are 18 T cell receptor beta chains sequenced from a single sample in a study of naive and memory T cell subsets. Study-level findings and limits: Possibly reflecting memory cells re-expressing CD45RA, a few larger clonotypes occurred in naive repertoires, especially CD8.

Two oligonucleotides, mixed equimolar, formed the beta constant-region primer covering TRBC1 and TRBC2. Four rounds of PCR amplified the ligated cDNA using nested alpha and beta constant-region primers plus SP2. From the UMI-ligation and nested PCR reads, TCRdb called clonotypes with MiXCR, one entry per CDR3 protein. The sample shows 98,000 or so distinct CDR3 sequences, about 11% of them seen only once. The antigens of these receptors remain unknown. Sample: naive CD4+ T cells from blood. The receptor source for this set is a human donor in good health.

The chain links TRBV20-1 to TRBJ1-2; TRBD1 matches 7 bases. CDR1 is DFQATT, CDR2 SNEGSKA, per germline (reference sequence). V gave up 5 bases and J gave up 0 bases; unmatched junction bases: 12. The CDR3 loop spans 16 amino acids. The CDR3 loop reads CSAGGTVGYPNYGYTF. The CDR3 nucleotides read TGCAGTGCTGGGGGGACAGTAGGATATCCTAACTATGGCTACACCTTC.

This clonotype was recorded a few times. The chain uses TRBV7-2 and TRBJ2-7, with TRBD2 matching over 11 bases. The CDR3 has 15 residues. CDR1 is SGHTA and CDR2 is FQGNSA in the germline V gene. V was pared by 5 bases and J by 3 bases, with 6 bases of the junction left unmatched. DNA of the CDR3: TGTGCCAGCAGCCCCCGACTAGCGGGGTACTACGAGCAGTACTTC. Amino acids: CASSPRLAGYYEQYF.

The sample holds a few counts of this clonotype. The V call is TRBV30, the J call TRBJ2-3; no clear D gene. Per germline, CDR1 GTSNPN and CDR2 SVGIG (reference sequence). CDR3 size: 14 residues. V was shortened by 0 bases and J by 11 bases, with 18 bases between the two germline ends. Written as DNA, the CDR3 is TGTGCCTGGAGTGTAAGTGGGCTGGTGTATGGGCAGTATTTT. Amino acids: CAWSVSGLVYGQYF.

The chain recombines TRBV10-2 with TRBJ1-2; D may be TRBD1 (6 bases). CDR3 length: 13 amino acids. The germline V gene has CDR1 WSHSY and CDR2 SAAADI. V was trimmed by 8 bases and J by 6 bases, leaving 16 bases between them. This CDR3 is CASLQVGGHGYTF. CDR3 DNA: TGCGCCAGCCTACAGGTGGGGGGCCATGGCTACACCTTC.

This clonotype was counted many times. V usage is TRBV7-2 and J usage is TRBJ2-7; D possibly matches TRBD1 or TRBD2 (6 bases each). The CDR3 sequence is 14 residues long. The germline V and J ends were trimmed by 1 base and 3 bases, with 10 bases remaining between them. The germline V gene has CDR1 SGHTA and CDR2 FQGNSA. The CDR3 sequence is CASSLGGAVYEQYF. CDR3 DNA: TGTGCCAGCAGCTTAGGGGGGGCCGTCTACGAGCAGTACTTC.

As for this clonotype: Its ends do not fully match the called genes, so a read error is possible. This chain joins TRBV18 and TRBJ2-7; D unresolved. The CDR3 is 12 residues long. The germline gives CDR1 KGHSH, CDR2 LQKENI. CDR3 bases: TGTGCCAACTCACCTCTTTCTGGCGAGCAGTACTTC. Translating it yields CANSPLSGEQYF.

This clonotype has a handful of counts. The V and J genes are TRBV29-1 and TRBJ1-1, with unresolved D. CDR1 is SQVTM, CDR2 ANQGSEA, per germline. This CDR3 comprises 12 residues. V was clipped by 5 bases and J by 3 bases, with 10 bases between them. CDR3 DNA sequence: TGCAGCGTTCGGGCCAGAGACACTGAAGCTTTCTTT. Translated, it gives CSVRARDTEAFF.

This chain uses TRBV7-2 with TRBJ2-3, with unresolved D. The V end was cut by 1 base, the J end by 5 bases, with 7 bases between. CDR1 SGHTA and CDR2 FQGNSA come from the germline V gene. The CDR3 consists of 13 residues. CDR3 bases: TGTGCCAGCAGCTTAGATGCTGTAGATACGCAGTATTTT. This sequence encodes CASSLDAVDTQYF.

Only a few counts were recorded for this clonotype. The gene calls are TRBV7-6 and TRBJ2-5; no clear D gene. V lost 5 bases and J lost 5, with 15 bases in between. The length of the CDR3 is 14 residues. From germline, CDR1 is SGHVS and CDR2 FNYEAQ. The CDR3 spells CASSDDAHKETQYF. The CDR3 region has the DNA TGTGCCAGCAGCGACGACGCACACAAGGAGACCCAGTACTTC.

The chain has TRBV6-2 or TRBV6-3 and TRBJ1-1; the D gene is possibly TRBD1 (6 bases). Trimming removed 6 bases from V and 2 bases from J, with 16 bases in between. Per the germline V gene, CDR1 is MNHEY and CDR2 is SVGEGT. The CDR3 consists of 15 residues. CDR3 DNA sequence: TGTGCCAGCAGCTACCGGGACACTACCAACACTGAAGCTTTCTTT. This codes for CASSYRDTTNTEAFF.

This clonotype was counted ten times or more. The chain is built from TRBV20-1 and TRBJ2-5; D is unresolved. The CDR3 extends over 15 amino acids. The V end was cut by 5 bases, the J end by 5 bases, with 21 bases between. Per the germline V gene, CDR1 is DFQATT and CDR2 is SNEGSKA (reference sequence). CDR3: CSAPKSRVERETQYF. The CDR3 DNA sequence: TGCAGTGCTCCCAAATCTCGGGTCGAAAGGGAGACCCAGTACTTC.

The V and J genes are TRBV29-1 and TRBJ1-1; the D is unclear. The CDR3 is 13 residues long. With 5 bases removed from V and 0 bases from J, the gap between germline ends came to 10 bases. The germline gives CDR1 SQVTM, CDR2 ANQGSEA. The CDR3, as DNA: TGCAGCGTTTATTCTCCGATGAACACTGAAGCTTTCTTT. It encodes CSVYSPMNTEAFF.

This clonotype has a handful of counts. The chain couples TRBV7-2 to TRBJ1-1, with unresolved D. V gave up 4 bases and J gave up 1 base, with 7 bases separating them. The CDR3 consists of 13 residues. Germline values: CDR1 SGHTA, CDR2 FQGNSA. This CDR3 is CASSSGRNTEAFF. Written as DNA, the CDR3 is TGTGCCAGCAGCTCTGGTCGGAACACTGAAGCTTTCTTT.

This CDR3 reads CASSFGRIYGYTF. The CDR3 region has the DNA TGCGCCAGCAGCTTTGGACGTATCTATGGCTACACCTTC. V is TRBV5-1 and J is TRBJ1-2; D unclear. The CDR3 has 13 amino acids. Trimming cost V 2 bases and J 4 bases, with 9 bases left between them. CDR1 is SGHRS, CDR2 YFSETQ, per germline.

The rearrangement joins TRBV6-5 to TRBJ1-1; 8 bases align to TRBD1. This CDR3 region has 16 residues. Germline values: CDR1 MNHEY, CDR2 SVGAGI. The ends lost 5 bases at V and 0 bases at J; junction bases unmatched: 8. CDR3 sequence (DNA): TGTGCCAGCAGTAGGACAGGGCCTTTGGTGAACACTGAAGCTTTCTTT. This codes for CASSRTGPLVNTEAFF.

The chain recombines TRBV5-1 with TRBJ2-7; 8 bases fit TRBD2. The ends lost 3 bases at V and 2 bases at J; junction bases unmatched: 19. In germline, CDR1 is SGHRS, CDR2 YFSETQ. The CDR3 is made up of 19 amino acids. The CDR3 bases are TGCGCCAGCAGCTACGACCTAGCGGGCCGCAAACTGAACCCCTACGAGCAGTACTTC. Its protein product is CASSYDLAGRKLNPYEQYF.

The sample holds many counts of this clonotype. The chain couples TRBV7-2 to TRBJ2-4; the D is unclear. The CDR3 spans 14 residues. CDR1 and CDR2 from the germline V gene are SGHTA and FQGNSA. Trimming took off 5 bases at V and 7 bases at J, with 15 bases between the two ends. The DNA for the CDR3 is TGTGCCAGCAGCCCGGACGGTTCCGGCAACATTCAGTACTTC. Translation gives CASSPDGSGNIQYF. Full variable domain (remainder filled in from reference TRBV7-2 and TRBJ2-4): GAGVSQSPSNKVTEKGKDVELRCDPISGHTALYWYRQSLGQGLEFLIYFQGNSAPDKSGLPSDRFSAERTGGSVSTLTIQRTQQEDSAVYLCASSPDGSGNIQYFGAGTRLSVL.

The rearrangement uses TRBV2 and TRBJ2-6, with TRBD1 matching 11 bases. The V and J ends lost 9 bases and 2 bases, in that order; junction bases with no gene match: 0. The CDR3 is made up of 14 amino acids. Germline CDR1 and CDR2: SNHLY and FYNNEI. CDR3 loop: CARDRGPGANVLTF. CDR3 bases: TGTGCCAGGGACAGGGGGCCTGGGGCCAACGTCCTGACTTTC.